One sample yielded the 25 T cell receptor beta chains listed below, sequenced in a study of T cells in Graves' hyperthyroidism and ophthalmopathy. There were TCR beta CDR3 regions amplified from RNA transcripts. HTBI primers were employed in a first-round RT-PCR of the TCR CDR3. TCRdb re-called the multiplex PCR reads through MiXCR, storing one row per CDR3 protein. This table has over 120,000 distinct CDR3 sequences, about 20% appearing once. The sample comprised blood. Every receptor here comes from a woman aged 45-65 years with Graves' hyperthyroidism that later progressed to Graves' ophthalmopathy.

This clonotype was recorded many times. J is TRBJ2-5 and V is TRBV7-9, with 7 bases identical to TRBD1. With V trimmed by 5 bases and J by 4 bases, 4 bases remained unmatched. Per the germline V gene, CDR1 is SEHNR and CDR2 is FQNEAQ (reference sequence). This CDR3 comprises 13 residues. The CDR3 protein is CASSRGGGETQYF. As DNA, the CDR3 is TGTGCCAGCAGCCGAGGGGGCGGAGAGACCCAGTACTTC.

The V call is TRBV5-4, the J call TRBJ2-5, with TRBD1 matching over 8 bases. In germline, CDR1 is SGHNT, CDR2 YYREEE (reference sequence). This CDR3 comprises 15 residues. Trimming removed 4 bases from V and 2 bases from J; junction bases left unmatched: 7. CDR3 bases: TGTGCCAGCAGCCGGACAGGGAGAGGACAAGAGACCCAGTACTTC. Its translation is CASSRTGRGQETQYF.

The chain has TRBV6-1 and TRBJ2-1; 8 bases line up with TRBD2. The CDR3 consists of 15 residues. V shed 2 bases, J shed 4 bases, and the junction held 4 bases outside the gene matches. Germline V gene data show CDR1 as MNHNS and CDR2 as SASEGT. The CDR3 sequence is CASSEWSGGYNEQFF. CDR3 nucleotides: TGTGCCAGCAGTGAATGGTCGGGAGGGTACAATGAGCAGTTCTTC.

This clonotype was found a few times. The rearrangement joins TRBV5-6 to TRBJ2-7, with 9 bases that match TRBD2. This CDR3 comprises 14 residues. The V gene's germline CDR1 is SGHDT and CDR2 YYEEEE. The J segment lost 4 bases and the V segment lost 3 bases, leaving 5 bases of the junction unmatched. The CDR3 nucleotides read TGTGCCAGCAGCTCAGCGGGAGGCCGGTACGAGCAGTACTTC. Translation gives CASSSAGGRYEQYF.

In this sample, this clonotype turned up many times. The chain links TRBV20-1 to TRBJ2-3, with TRBD2 matching over 13 bases. The CDR3 has 19 amino acids. Trimming at V came to 0 bases and at J to 4 bases, leaving 13 bases not matched to a gene. CDR1 is DFQATT, CDR2 SNEGSKA, per germline (reference sequence). The CDR3, as DNA: TGCAGTGCTAGAGACTTCGGACTAGCGGGAGAACCACAGGCAGATACGCAGTATTTT. Its protein product is CSARDFGLAGEPQADTQYF.

This clonotype was observed a few times. The chain uses TRBV7-3 and TRBJ2-2; 7 positions match TRBD2. The CDR3 extends over 16 amino acids. Germline V gene sequence: CDR1 SGHTA, CDR2 FQGTGA. J lost 0 bases, V lost 5 bases, and 6 bases had no gene match. This CDR3 is CASSNIAGANTGELFF. The CDR3 DNA sequence: TGTGCCAGCAGCAATATAGCGGGCGCGAACACCGGGGAGCTGTTTTTT.

This clonotype showed up many times. The chain uses TRBV28 and TRBJ2-5, with D possibly being TRBD1 (6 bases). Looked up from germline, CDR1 is MDHEN and CDR2 is SYDVKM. Trimming pared 3 bases from V and 6 bases from J, leaving 14 bases between. The CDR3 runs to 14 residues. DNA for the CDR3: TGTGCCAGCAGTTTTACAGGGTTGGAAAAGACCCAGTACTTC. Amino acids: CASSFTGLEKTQYF.

This clonotype has more than one count but fewer than ten. A much larger clone lies one base from this, so it may be a read error. The chain carries TRBV7-9 and TRBJ2-7; 10 bases align to TRBD2. The CDR3 has 15 residues. Per the germline V gene, CDR1 is SEHNR and CDR2 is FQNEAQ (reference sequence). The CDR3, as DNA: TGTGCCAACAGCTTATCTAGCGGGAGTGAATACGAGCAGTACTTC. Translation gives CANSLSSGSEYEQYF. Using reference TRBV7-9 and TRBJ2-7 for the parts outside the CDR3, the full variable domain is DTGVSQNPRHKITKRGQNVTFRCDPISEHNRLYWYRQTLGQGPEFLTYFQNEAQLEKSRLLSDRFSAERPKGSFSTLEIQRTEQGDSAMYLCANSLSSGSEYEQYFGPGTRLTVT.

This clonotype occurred many times. The gene calls are TRBV7-9 and TRBJ2-1; D unclear. The germline V and J ends were trimmed by 1 base and 1 base, with 5 bases remaining between them. The CDR3 runs to 14 residues. Germline CDR1 and CDR2: SEHNR and FQNEAQ (reference sequence). In nucleotides, the CDR3 is TGTGCCAGCAGCTTAGGTAGTTCCTACAATGAGCAGTTCTTC. Translated: CASSLGSSYNEQFF. Supplemented by reference TRBV7-9 and TRBJ2-1, the full variable domain reads DTGVSQNPRHKITKRGQNVTFRCDPISEHNRLYWYRQTLGQGPEFLTYFQNEAQLEKSRLLSDRFSAERPKGSFSTLEIQRTEQGDSAMYLCASSLGSSYNEQFFGPGTRLTVL.

In this sample, this clonotype turned up many times. V and J are TRBV3-1 and TRBJ2-2, with a tentative D call TRBD2 (6 bases). The CDR3 is 13 residues long. The V gene lost 6 bases and the J gene lost 5 bases, with 10 bases spanning the gap. The V gene's germline CDR1 is LGHDT and CDR2 YNNKEL (reference sequence). CDR3 DNA: TGTGCCAGCAGTCTAGCGAGGACCGGGGAGCTGTTTTTT. It translates to CASSLARTGELFF.

This clonotype was counted at least ten times. The CDR3 nucleotides are TGTGCCAGCTCAGCCGGGACAGAAATGAACACTGAAGCTTTCTTT. Its protein product is CASSAGTEMNTEAFF. J is TRBJ1-1 and V is TRBV18; 7 bases are a match to TRBD1. Germline trimming cut 5 bases from V and 0 bases from J; bases unmatched to any gene: 6. Germline lookup yields CDR1 KGHSH and CDR2 LQKENI. The CDR3 runs to 15 residues.

The sample holds many counts of this clonotype. V and J are TRBV5-4 and TRBJ2-3, with D maybe TRBD1 (5 bases). CDR1 and CDR2 from the germline V gene are SGHNT and YYREEE (reference sequence). Trimming left V 0 bases short and J 6 bases short, with 11 bases between. The CDR3 is 14 residues long. Here the CDR3 DNA reads TGTGCCAGCAGCTTGGGACAGCCCCGCGATACGCAGTATTTT. Its protein is CASSLGQPRDTQYF. Full variable domain (remainder filled in from reference TRBV5-4 and TRBJ2-3): ETGVTQSPTHLIKTRGQQVTLRCSSQSGHNTVSWYQQALGQGPQFIFQYYREEENGRGNFPPRFSGLQFPNYSSELNVNALELDDSALYLCASSLGQPRDTQYFGPGTRLTVL.

The table lists this clonotype with many counts. The CDR3 sequence: CASSSTGVTEAFF. CDR3 nucleotides: TGCGCCAGCAGCTCGACAGGGGTCACTGAAGCTTTCTTT. This chain connects TRBV5-1 to TRBJ1-1; 8 positions match TRBD1. V shed 3 bases and J 4 bases; nucleotides not matched to a gene: 2. CDR3 length: 13 residues. In germline, CDR1 is SGHRS, CDR2 YFSETQ.

The table lists this clonotype with a count of one. This chain uses TRBV20-1 with TRBJ2-1; no definite D call. The CDR3 has 12 amino acids. Germline CDR1 and CDR2: DFQATT and SNEGSKA (reference sequence). Trimming cost V 1 base and J 10 bases, with 11 bases left between them. The CDR3: CSARVSLGEQFF. CDR3 in DNA: TGCAGTGCTAGAGTCAGCCTCGGGGAGCAGTTCTTC.

V and J are TRBV20-1 and TRBJ2-1; TRBD2 might be the D (5 bases). The tail of the sequence fits TRBJ2-7 better, so the J call may be wrong. Germline CDR1 reads DFQATT; CDR2 reads SNEGSKA (reference sequence). CDR3 size: 13 residues. CDR3 residues: CSLLATSYNEQYF. CDR3 bases: TGCAGCCTGTTAGCGACGTCCTACAATGAGCAGTACTTC.

This chain joins TRBV12-3 or TRBV12-4 and TRBJ2-5; D call uncertain. The CDR3 runs to 14 residues. Trimming cost V 4 bases and J 0 bases, with 9 bases left between them. Here the CDR3 DNA reads TGTGCCAGCAGTTACTCGAGGTACCAAGAGACCCAGTACTTC. Protein sequence: CASSYSRYQETQYF.

This clonotype was seen at least ten times. The genes are TRBV5-1 and TRBJ1-1, with D unclear. The V gene lost 4 bases and the J gene lost 2 bases, with 9 bases spanning the gap. The germline V gene has CDR1 SGHRS and CDR2 YFSETQ. The CDR3 length is 13 residues. Here the CDR3 DNA reads TGCGCCAGCAGCCAAACCACTAACACTGAAGCTTTCTTT. This encodes CASSQTTNTEAFF.

There are many counts of this clonotype. The chain uses TRBV5-1 and TRBJ2-2, with TRBD2 as a possible D gene (5 bases). Germline V gene sequence: CDR1 SGHRS, CDR2 YFSETQ. The CDR3 extends over 16 amino acids. V dropped 4 bases and J dropped 0 bases, with 13 bases sitting between them. CDR3 nucleotide sequence: TGCGCCAGCAGCACGAAGCGGAACTCGAACACCGGGGAGCTGTTTTTT. It is translated as CASSTKRNSNTGELFF.

Comment on this clonotype: A much more abundant neighbour one base away suggests this may be a read error. The genes are TRBV11-2 and TRBJ2-2; weak D call: TRBD2 (6 bases). CDR1 and CDR2 (germline): SGHAT, FQNNGV. This CDR3 contains 13 residues. The V end lost 6 bases, the J end lost 3 bases, and 8 bases lay between the germline ends. The CDR3 loop reads CASRAGHTGELFF. CDR3 DNA sequence: TGTGCCAGCAGGGCGGGACACACCGGGGAGCTGTTTTTT.

Concerning this clonotype itself: This could be a read error, since a much larger clone is one nucleotide away. CDR3: CAGSAPSGGSPYEQYF. As DNA, the CDR3 is TGTGCCGGCAGTGCTCCTAGCGGGGGCTCCCCCTACGAGCAGTACTTC. The chain carries TRBV28 and TRBJ2-7, with 10 positions matching TRBD2. Germline assignment: CDR1 MDHEN and CDR2 SYDVKM. CDR3 length equals 16 residues.

This clonotype came up a few times. The genes are TRBV9 and TRBJ2-7, with 14 bases identical to TRBD2. V lost 3 bases, J lost 6 bases, and 8 bases stayed unmatched. The CDR3 has 16 amino acids. Germline assignment: CDR1 SGDLS and CDR2 YYNGEE. As DNA, the CDR3 is TGTGCCAGCAGCGCCGGGACTAGCGGGAGTAGGTCCGAGCAGTACTTC. Translating it yields CASSAGTSGSRSEQYF.

The CDR3 region has the DNA TGCAGTGCCGGGACAGGGACCCAGTATTTT. Its protein product is CSAGTGTQYF. This chain uses TRBV20-1 with TRBJ2-3; 9 nucleotides match TRBD1. The germline V gene has CDR1 DFQATT and CDR2 SNEGSKA (reference sequence). This CDR3 contains 10 residues. After removal of 6 bases from V and 12 bases from J, the junction contained 4 bases not matched to a gene.

V is TRBV2 and J is TRBJ1-5, with 9 nucleotides matching TRBD1. The CDR3 extends over 14 amino acids. The junction had 6 bases not matched to a gene; V was cut back by 5 bases and J by 7 bases. Germline values: CDR1 SNHLY, CDR2 FYNNEI. CDR3 in amino acids: CASSKGQGQQPQHF. CDR3 sequence (DNA): TGTGCCAGCAGTAAAGGACAGGGGCAACAGCCCCAGCATTTT.

This clonotype has just a few counts. A much larger clone lies a single base off, so this may be a read error. This chain links TRBV2 with TRBJ1-4; the match to TRBD1 covers 8 bases. The CDR3 contains 14 residues. V shed 4 bases, J shed 4 bases, and the junction held 2 bases outside the gene matches. In germline, CDR1 is SNHLY, CDR2 FYNNEI. The CDR3 bases are TGTGCCAGCAGTGGACAGGGGATTAATGAAAAACTGTTTTTT. Amino acid sequence: CASSGQGINEKLFF.

There are many counts of this clonotype. The rearrangement joins TRBV30 to TRBJ1-5, with D perhaps matching TRBD1 (5 bases). CDR1 and CDR2 (germline): GTSNPN, SVGIG (reference sequence). Trimming removed 2 bases at V and 6 bases at J, with 17 bases between. This CDR3 region has 15 residues. CDR3 coding DNA: TGTGCCTGGAGTCCAGGGTCTGCAGGCGGTCAGCCCCAGCATTTT. Translation: CAWSPGSAGGQPQHF.